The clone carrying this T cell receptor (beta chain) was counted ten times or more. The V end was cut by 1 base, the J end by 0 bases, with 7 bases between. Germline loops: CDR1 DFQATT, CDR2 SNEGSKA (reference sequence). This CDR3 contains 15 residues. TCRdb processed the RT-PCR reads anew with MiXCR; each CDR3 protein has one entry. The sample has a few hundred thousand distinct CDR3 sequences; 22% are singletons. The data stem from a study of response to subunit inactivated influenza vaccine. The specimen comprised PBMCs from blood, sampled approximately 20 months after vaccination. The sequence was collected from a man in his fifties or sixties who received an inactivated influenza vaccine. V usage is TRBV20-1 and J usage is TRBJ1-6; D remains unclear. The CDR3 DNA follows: TGCAGTGCTAGAGTTGGTAGCTCCTATAATTCACCCCTCCACTTT. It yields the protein CSARVGSSYNSPLHF.